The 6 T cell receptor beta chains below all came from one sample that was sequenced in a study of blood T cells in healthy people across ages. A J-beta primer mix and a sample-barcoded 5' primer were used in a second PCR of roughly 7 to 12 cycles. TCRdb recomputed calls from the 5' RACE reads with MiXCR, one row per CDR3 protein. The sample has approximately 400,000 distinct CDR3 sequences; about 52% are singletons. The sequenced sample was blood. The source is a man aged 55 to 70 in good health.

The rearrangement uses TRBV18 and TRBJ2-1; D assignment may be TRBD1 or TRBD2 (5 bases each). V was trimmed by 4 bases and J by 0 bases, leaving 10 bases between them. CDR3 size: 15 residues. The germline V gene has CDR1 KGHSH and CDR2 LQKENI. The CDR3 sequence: CASSRGESSYNEQFF. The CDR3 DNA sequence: TGTGCCAGCTCACGAGGGGAGAGCTCCTACAATGAGCAGTTCTTC.

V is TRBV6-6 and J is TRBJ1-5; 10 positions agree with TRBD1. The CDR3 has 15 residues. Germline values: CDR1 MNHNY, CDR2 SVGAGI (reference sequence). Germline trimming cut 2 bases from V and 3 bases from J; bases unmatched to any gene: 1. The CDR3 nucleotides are TGTGCCAGCAGTTACGGGACAGGGGACAATCAGCCCCAGCATTTT. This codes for CASSYGTGDNQPQHF.

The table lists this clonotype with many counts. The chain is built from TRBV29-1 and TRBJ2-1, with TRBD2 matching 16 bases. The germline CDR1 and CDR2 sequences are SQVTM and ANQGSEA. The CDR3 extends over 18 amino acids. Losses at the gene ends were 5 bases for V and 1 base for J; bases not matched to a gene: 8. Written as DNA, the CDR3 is TGCAGCGTTCGGGGGACTAGCGGGAGGGATGATTCCTACAATGAGCAGTTCTTC. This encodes CSVRGTSGRDDSYNEQFF.

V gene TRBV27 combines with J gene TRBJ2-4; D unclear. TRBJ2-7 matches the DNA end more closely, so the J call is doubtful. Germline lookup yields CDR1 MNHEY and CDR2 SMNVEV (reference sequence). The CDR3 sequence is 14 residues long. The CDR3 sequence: CASSLDDSGYEQYF. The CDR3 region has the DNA TGTGCCAGCAGTTTAGACGACTCGGGCTACGAGCAGTACTTC.

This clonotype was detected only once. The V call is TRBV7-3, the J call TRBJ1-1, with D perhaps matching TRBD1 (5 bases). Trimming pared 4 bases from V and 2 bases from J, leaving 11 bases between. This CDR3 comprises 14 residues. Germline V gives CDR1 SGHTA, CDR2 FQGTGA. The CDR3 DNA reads TGTGCCAGCAGCTGGGGGAGTGGAAACACTGAAGCTTTCTTT. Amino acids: CASSWGSGNTEAFF. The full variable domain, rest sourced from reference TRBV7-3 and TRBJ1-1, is GAGVSQTPSNKVTEKGKYVELRCDPISGHTALYWYRQSLGQGPEFLIYFQGTGAADDSGLPNDRFFAVRPEGSVSTLKIQRTERGDSAVYLCASSWGSGNTEAFFGQGTRLTVV.

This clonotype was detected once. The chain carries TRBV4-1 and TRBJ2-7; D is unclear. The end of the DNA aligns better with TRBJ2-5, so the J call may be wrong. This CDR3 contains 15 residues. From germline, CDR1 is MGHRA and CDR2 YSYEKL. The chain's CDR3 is CASSQDIQARETQYF. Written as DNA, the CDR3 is TGCGCCAGCAGCCAAGATATCCAGGCTCGAGAGACCCAGTACTTC.